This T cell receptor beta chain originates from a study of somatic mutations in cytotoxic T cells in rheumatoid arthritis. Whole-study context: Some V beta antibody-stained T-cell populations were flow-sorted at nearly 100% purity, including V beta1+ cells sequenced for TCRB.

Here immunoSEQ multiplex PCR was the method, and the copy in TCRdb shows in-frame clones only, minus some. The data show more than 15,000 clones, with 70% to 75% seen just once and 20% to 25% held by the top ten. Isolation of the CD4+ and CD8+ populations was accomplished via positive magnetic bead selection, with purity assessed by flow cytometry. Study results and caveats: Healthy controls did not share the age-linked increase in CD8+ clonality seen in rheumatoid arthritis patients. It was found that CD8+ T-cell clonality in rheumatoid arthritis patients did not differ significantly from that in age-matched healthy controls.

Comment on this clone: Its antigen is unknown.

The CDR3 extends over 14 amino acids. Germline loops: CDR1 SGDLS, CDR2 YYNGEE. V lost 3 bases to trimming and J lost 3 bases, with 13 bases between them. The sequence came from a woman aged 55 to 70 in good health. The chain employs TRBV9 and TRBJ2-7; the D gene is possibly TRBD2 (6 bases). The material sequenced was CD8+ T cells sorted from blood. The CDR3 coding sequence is TGTGCCAGCAGCGCCTCCGGGAGTGGCTACGAGCAGTACTTC. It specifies CASSASGSGYEQYF.